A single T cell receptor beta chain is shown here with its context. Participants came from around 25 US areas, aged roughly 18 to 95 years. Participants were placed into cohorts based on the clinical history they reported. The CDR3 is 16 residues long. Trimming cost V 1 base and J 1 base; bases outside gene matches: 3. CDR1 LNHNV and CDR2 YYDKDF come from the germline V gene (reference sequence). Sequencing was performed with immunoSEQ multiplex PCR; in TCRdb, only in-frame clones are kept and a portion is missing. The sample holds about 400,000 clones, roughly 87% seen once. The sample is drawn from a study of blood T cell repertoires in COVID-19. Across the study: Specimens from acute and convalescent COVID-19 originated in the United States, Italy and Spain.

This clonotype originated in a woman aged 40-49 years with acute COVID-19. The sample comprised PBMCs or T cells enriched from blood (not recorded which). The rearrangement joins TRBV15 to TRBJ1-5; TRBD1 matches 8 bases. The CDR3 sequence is CATSRGDRRSNQPQHF. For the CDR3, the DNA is TGTGCCACCAGCAGAGGGGACAGGAGAAGCAATCAGCCCCAGCATTTT.